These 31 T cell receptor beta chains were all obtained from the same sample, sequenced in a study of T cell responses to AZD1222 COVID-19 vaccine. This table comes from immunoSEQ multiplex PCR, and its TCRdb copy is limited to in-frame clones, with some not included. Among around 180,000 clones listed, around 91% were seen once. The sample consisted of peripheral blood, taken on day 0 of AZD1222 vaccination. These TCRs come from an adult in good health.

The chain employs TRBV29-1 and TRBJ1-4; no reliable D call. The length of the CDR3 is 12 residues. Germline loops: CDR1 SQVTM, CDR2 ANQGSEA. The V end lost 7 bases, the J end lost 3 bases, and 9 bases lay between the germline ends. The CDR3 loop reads CSGAAANEKLFF. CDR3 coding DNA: TGCAGCGGGGCGGCAGCTAATGAAAAACTGTTTTTT. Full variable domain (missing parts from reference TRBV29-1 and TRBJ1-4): SAVISQKPSRDICQRGTSLTIQCQVDSQVTMMFWYRQQPGQSLTLIATANQGSEATYESGFVIDKFPISRPNLTFSTLTVSNMSPEDSSIYLCSGAAANEKLFFGSGTQLSVL.

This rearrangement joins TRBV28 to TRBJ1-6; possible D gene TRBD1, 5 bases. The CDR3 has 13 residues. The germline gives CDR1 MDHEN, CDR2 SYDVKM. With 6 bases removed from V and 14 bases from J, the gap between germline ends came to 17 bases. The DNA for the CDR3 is TGTGCCAGCAGCCTTGGGCAGAGCAGGGCCCTCCACTTT. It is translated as CASSLGQSRALHF.

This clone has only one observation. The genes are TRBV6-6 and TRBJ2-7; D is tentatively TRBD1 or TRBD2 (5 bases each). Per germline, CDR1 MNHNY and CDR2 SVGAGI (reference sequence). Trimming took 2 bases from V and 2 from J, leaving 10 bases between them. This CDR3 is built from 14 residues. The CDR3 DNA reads TGTGCCAGCAGTTACGGGACGTTTGCCTACGAGCAGTACTTC. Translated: CASSYGTFAYEQYF.

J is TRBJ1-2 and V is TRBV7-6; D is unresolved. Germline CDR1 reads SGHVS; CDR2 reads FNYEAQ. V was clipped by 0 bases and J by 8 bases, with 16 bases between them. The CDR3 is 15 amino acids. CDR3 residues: CASSLASTSEGGYTF. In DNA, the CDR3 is TGTGCCAGCAGCTTAGCGTCGACTTCGGAGGGCGGCTACACCTTC. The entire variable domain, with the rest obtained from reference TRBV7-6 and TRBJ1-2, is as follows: GAGVSQSPRYKVTKRGQDVALRCDPISGHVSLYWYRQALGQGPEFLTYFNYEAQQDKSGLPNDRFSAERPEGSISTLTIQRTEQRDSAMYRCASSLASTSEGGYTFGSGTRLTVV.

CDR3 sequence: CASSETVTGANVLTF. The CDR3, as DNA: TGTGCCAGCTCAGAGACAGTAACAGGGGCCAACGTCCTGACTTTC. This chain uses TRBV18 with TRBJ2-6; D possibly corresponds to TRBD1 (5 bases). Trimming removed 5 bases from V and 4 bases from J, with 12 bases in between. CDR1 and CDR2 from the germline V gene are KGHSH and LQKENI. The CDR3 loop spans 15 amino acids. The whole variable domain, remainder taken from reference TRBV18 and TRBJ2-6, is NAGVMQNPRHLVRRRGQEARLRCSPMKGHSHVYWYRQLPEEGLKFMVYLQKENIIDESGMPKERFSAEFPKEGPSILRIQQVVRGDSAAYFCASSETVTGANVLTFGAGSRLTVL.

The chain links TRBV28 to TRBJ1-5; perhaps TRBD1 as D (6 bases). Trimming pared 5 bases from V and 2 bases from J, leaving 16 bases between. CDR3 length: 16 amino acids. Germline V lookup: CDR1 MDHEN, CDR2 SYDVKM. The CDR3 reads CASSIPMGAGNQPQHF. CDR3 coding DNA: TGTGCCAGCAGTATTCCTATGGGGGCAGGCAATCAGCCCCAGCATTTT.

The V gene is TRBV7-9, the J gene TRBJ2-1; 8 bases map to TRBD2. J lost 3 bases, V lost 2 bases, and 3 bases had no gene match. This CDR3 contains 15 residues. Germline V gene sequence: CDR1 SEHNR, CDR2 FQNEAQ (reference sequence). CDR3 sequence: CASSLNSGGYNEQFF. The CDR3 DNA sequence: TGTGCCAGCAGCTTAAACAGCGGGGGCTACAATGAGCAGTTCTTC.

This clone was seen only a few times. CDR3 residues: CASSDSGWGQSSGEAFF. The DNA for the CDR3 is TGTGCCAGCAGTGATTCTGGCTGGGGACAGTCGTCCGGGGAAGCTTTCTTT. The genes are TRBV6-1 and TRBJ1-1; TRBD1 agrees at 7 bases. Germline V lookup: CDR1 MNHNS, CDR2 SASEGT. The CDR3 totals 17 residues. Unmatched junction bases numbered 18, after V lost 3 bases and J lost 8 bases.

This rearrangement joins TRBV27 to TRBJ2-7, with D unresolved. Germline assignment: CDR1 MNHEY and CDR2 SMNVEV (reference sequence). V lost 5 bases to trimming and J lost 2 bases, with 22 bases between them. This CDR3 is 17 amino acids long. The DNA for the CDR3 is TGTGCCAGCAGTCCGTACAACCGCCGCCAAGGAGCCTACGAGCAGTACGTC. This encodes CASSPYNRRQGAYEQYV.

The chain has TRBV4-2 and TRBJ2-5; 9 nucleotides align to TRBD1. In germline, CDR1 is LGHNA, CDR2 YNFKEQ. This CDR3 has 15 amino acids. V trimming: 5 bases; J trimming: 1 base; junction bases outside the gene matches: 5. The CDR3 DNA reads TGTGCCAGCAGCGAAAAGGACAGGGGCCAAGAGACCCAGTACTTC. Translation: CASSEKDRGQETQYF.

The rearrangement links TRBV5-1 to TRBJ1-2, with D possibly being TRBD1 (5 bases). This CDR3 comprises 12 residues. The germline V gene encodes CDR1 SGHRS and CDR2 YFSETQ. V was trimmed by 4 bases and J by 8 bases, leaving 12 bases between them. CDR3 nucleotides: TGCGCCAGCAGCCTCGGGACCCTCGGCTACACCTTC. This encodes CASSLGTLGYTF. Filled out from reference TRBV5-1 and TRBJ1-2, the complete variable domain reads KAGVTQTPRYLIKTRGQQVTLSCSPISGHRSVSWYQQTPGQGLQFLFEYFSETQRNKGNFPGRFSGRQFSNSRSEMNVSTLELGDSALYLCASSLGTLGYTFGSGTRLTVV.

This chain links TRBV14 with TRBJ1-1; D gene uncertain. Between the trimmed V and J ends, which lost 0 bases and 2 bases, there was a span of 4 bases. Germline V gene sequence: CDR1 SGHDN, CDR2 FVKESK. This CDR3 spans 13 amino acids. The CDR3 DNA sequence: TGTGCCAGCAGCCAAGATTCCAACACTGAAGCTTTCTTT. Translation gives CASSQDSNTEAFF.

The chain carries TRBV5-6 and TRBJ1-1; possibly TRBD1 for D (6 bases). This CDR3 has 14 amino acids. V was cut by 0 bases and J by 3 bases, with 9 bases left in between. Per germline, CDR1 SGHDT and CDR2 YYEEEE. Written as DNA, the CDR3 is TGTGCCAGCAGCTTGGTTGCAGGGGACACTGAAGCTTTCTTT. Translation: CASSLVAGDTEAFF.

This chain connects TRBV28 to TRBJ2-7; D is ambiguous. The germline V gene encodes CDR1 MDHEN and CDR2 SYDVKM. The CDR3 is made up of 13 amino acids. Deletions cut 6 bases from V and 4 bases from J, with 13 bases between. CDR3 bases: TGTGCCAGCAGCACCCCGATAGGTTACGAGCAGTACTTC. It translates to CASSTPIGYEQYF.

The CDR3 region is CATSRDGSPGQGQGHGYTF. The CDR3 nucleotides read TGTGCCACCAGCAGAGATGGGAGTCCGGGACAGGGGCAAGGACATGGCTACACCTTC. This chain links TRBV15 with TRBJ1-2, with 10 bases matching TRBD1. This CDR3 has 19 amino acids. The germline gives CDR1 LNHNV, CDR2 YYDKDF (reference sequence). The trim removed 0 bases at V and 6 bases at J, leaving 16 bases unmatched. The entire variable domain, with the rest obtained from reference TRBV15 and TRBJ1-2, is as follows: DAMVIQNPRYQVTQFGKPVTLSCSQTLNHNVMYWYQQKSSQAPKLLFHYYDKDFNNEADTPDNFQSRRPNTSFCFLDIRSPGLGDTAMYLCATSRDGSPGQGQGHGYTFGSGTRLTVV.

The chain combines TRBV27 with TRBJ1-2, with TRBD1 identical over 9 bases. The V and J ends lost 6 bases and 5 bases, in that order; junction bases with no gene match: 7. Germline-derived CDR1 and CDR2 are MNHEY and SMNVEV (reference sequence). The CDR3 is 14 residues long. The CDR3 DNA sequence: TGTGCCAGCAGGACCGGGACAGGGAATTATGGCTACACCTTC. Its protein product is CASRTGTGNYGYTF.

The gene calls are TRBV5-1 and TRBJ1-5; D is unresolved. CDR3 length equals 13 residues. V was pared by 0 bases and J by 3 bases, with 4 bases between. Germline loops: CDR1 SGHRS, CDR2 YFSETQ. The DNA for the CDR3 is TGCGCCAGCAGCTTGGACATCAATCAGCCCCAGCATTTT. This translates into CASSLDINQPQHF.

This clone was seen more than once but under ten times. This chain's CDR3 is CASSLISGGAFYNEQFF. For the CDR3, the DNA is TGTGCCAGCAGTTTAATCAGCGGGGGGGCTTTCTACAATGAGCAGTTCTTC. V gene TRBV28 combines with J gene TRBJ2-1, with 10 bases fitting TRBD2. The V and J ends lost 2 bases and 3 bases, in that order; junction bases with no gene match: 7. Germline V gives CDR1 MDHEN, CDR2 SYDVKM. The CDR3 runs 17 residues.

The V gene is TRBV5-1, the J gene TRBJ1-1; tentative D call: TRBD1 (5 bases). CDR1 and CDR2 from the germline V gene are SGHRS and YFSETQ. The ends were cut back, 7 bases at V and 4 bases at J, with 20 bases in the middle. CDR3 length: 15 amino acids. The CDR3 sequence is CASSEASSGGTEAFF. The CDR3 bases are TGCGCCAGCTCCGAGGCTTCGTCGGGGGGCACTGAAGCTTTCTTT.

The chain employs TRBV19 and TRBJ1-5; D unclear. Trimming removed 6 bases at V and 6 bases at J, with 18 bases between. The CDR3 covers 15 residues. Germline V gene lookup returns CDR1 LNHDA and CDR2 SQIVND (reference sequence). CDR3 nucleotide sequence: TGTGCCAGTAGCTACGACCCTGACGGCTTTCAGCCCCAGCATTTT. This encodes CASSYDPDGFQPQHF.

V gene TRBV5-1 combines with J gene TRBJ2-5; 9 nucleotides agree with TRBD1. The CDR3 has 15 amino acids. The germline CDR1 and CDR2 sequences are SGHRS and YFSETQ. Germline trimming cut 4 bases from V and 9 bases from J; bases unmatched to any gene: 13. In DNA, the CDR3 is TGCGCCAGCAGCGAGGACAGGGGCCCCCTAGGGTCCCAGTACTTC. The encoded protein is CASSEDRGPLGSQYF.

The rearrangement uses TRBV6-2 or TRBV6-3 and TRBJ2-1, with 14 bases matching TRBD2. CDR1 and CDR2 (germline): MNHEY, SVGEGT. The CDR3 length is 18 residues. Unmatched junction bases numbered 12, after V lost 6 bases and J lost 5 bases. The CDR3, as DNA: TGTGCCAGCAGCCCCGCCGGGACTAGCGGGGGCAGACACAATGAGCAGTTCTTC. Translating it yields CASSPAGTSGGRHNEQFF.

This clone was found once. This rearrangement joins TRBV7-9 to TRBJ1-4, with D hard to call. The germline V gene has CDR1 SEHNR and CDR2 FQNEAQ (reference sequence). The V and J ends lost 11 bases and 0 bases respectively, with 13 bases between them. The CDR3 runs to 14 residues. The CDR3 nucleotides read TGTGCCTACCCTCAGGCAGCAACTAATGAAAAACTGTTTTTT. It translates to CAYPQAATNEKLFF. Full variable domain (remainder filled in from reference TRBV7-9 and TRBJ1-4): DTGVSQNPRHKITKRGQNVTFRCDPISEHNRLYWYRQTLGQGPEFLTYFQNEAQLEKSRLLSDRFSAERPKGSFSTLEIQRTEQGDSAMYLCAYPQAATNEKLFFGSGTQLSVL.

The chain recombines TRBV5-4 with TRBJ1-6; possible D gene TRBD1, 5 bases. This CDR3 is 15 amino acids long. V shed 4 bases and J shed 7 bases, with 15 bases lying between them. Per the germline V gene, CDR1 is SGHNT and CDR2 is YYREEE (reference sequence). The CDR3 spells CASSIAIRQNSPLHF. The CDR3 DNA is TGTGCCAGCAGCATAGCCATCCGACAGAATTCACCCCTCCACTTT.

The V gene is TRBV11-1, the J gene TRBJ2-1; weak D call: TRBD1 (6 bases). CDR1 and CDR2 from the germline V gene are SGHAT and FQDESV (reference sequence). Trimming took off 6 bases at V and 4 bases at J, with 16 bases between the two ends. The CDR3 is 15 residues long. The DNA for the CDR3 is TGTGCCAGCAGACTACGACAGGACATTTACAATGAGCAGTTCTTC. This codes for CASRLRQDIYNEQFF.

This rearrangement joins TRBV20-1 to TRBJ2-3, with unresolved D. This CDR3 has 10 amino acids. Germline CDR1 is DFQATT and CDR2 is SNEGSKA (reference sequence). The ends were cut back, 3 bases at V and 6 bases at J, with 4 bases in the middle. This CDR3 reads CSASPDTQYF. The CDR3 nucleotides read TGCAGTGCTAGCCCGGATACGCAGTATTTT.

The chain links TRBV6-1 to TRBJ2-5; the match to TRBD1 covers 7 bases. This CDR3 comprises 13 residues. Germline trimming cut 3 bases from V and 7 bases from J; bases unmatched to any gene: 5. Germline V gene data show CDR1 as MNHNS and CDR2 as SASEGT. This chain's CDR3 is CASSETGSGTQYF. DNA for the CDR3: TGTGCCAGCAGTGAGACAGGGTCAGGGACCCAGTACTTC.

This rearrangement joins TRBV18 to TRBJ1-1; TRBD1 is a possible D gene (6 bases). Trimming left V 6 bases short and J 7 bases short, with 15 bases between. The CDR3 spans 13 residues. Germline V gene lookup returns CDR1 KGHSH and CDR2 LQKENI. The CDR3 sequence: CASSPNREGEAFF. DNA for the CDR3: TGTGCCAGCTCCCCCAACAGGGAGGGTGAAGCTTTCTTT.

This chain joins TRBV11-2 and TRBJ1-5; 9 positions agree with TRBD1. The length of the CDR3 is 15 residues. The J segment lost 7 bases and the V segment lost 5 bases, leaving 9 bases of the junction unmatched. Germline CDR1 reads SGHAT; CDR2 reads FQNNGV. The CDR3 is CASSPHRGHSQPQHF. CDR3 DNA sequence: TGTGCCAGCAGCCCCCACAGGGGGCACTCCCAGCCCCAGCATTTT.

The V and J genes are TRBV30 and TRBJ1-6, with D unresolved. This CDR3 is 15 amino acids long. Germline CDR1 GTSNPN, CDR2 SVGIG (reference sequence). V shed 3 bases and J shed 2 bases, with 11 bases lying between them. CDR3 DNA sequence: TGTGCCTGGAGGGGTCTGGATCCCTATAATTCACCCCTCCACTTT. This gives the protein CAWRGLDPYNSPLHF.

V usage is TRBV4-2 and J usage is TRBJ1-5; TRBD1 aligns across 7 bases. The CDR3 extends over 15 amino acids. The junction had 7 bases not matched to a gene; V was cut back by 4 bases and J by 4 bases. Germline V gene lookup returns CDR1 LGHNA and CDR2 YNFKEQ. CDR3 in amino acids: CASSPTGNSNQPQHF. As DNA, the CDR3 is TGTGCCAGCAGCCCGACAGGGAATTCGAATCAGCCCCAGCATTTT.